Following are 6 T cell receptor beta chains from one sample sequenced in a study of cytomegalovirus exposure and HLA in healthy donors. The primer mix had 60 Vbeta and 13 Jbeta primers. Repertoires were generated with immunoSEQ multiplex PCR, while TCRdb's copy carries only in-frame clones and drops some. Of 170,000 or so clones listed, around 88% were seen once; the top ten hold approximately 2%. Sequencing was performed on PBMCs. The source is a woman between 18 and 29 years old in good health and CMV-seronegative.

This clone showed up just once. V is TRBV7-3 and J is TRBJ2-5; perhaps TRBD2 as D (6 bases). CDR1 and CDR2 (germline): SGHTA, FQGTGA. This CDR3 has 13 amino acids. The ends were cut back, 5 bases at V and 5 bases at J, with 12 bases in the middle. The DNA of the CDR3 is TGTGCCAGCAGCCCGACCCTAGCGGAGACCCAGTACTTC. It is translated as CASSPTLAETQYF.

The chain joins TRBV28 to TRBJ2-7; 10 bases fit TRBD1. The V gene's germline CDR1 is MDHEN and CDR2 SYDVKM. V lost 6 bases to trimming and J lost 2 bases; unmatched junction nucleotides: 10. The CDR3 runs 16 residues. CDR3 DNA sequence: TGTGCCAGCAGCCCCCGTCCGGGACAGGGGCCCTACGAGCAGTACTTC. It codes for CASSPRPGQGPYEQYF.

This clone was detected only once. This sequence joins TRBV11-2 and TRBJ1-6; D might be TRBD1 (6 bases). The CDR3 has 19 residues. Germline V CDR1 and CDR2: SGHAT, FQNNGV. The V end lost 4 bases, the J end lost 6 bases, and 25 bases lay between the germline ends. CDR3 nucleotides: TGTGCCAGCAGCTCAAACTCCGGGACATTTCGCACTCTTAATTCACCCCTCCACTTT. Encoded protein: CASSSNSGTFRTLNSPLHF.

The genes are TRBV28 and TRBJ2-1; D not certain. V was cut by 8 bases and J by 8 bases, with 7 bases left in between. Germline CDR1 reads MDHEN; CDR2 reads SYDVKM. This CDR3 region has 10 residues. CDR3: CASESHEQFF. Written as DNA, the CDR3 is TGTGCCAGCGAGTCCCATGAGCAGTTCTTC.

The chain carries TRBV7-9 and TRBJ1-1, with TRBD1 matching 8 bases. Trimming removed 1 base from V and 5 bases from J; junction bases left unmatched: 0. Looked up from germline, CDR1 is SEHNR and CDR2 is FQNEAQ (reference sequence). The CDR3 consists of 13 residues. CDR3 residues: CASSLGTGTEAFF. Here the CDR3 DNA reads TGTGCCAGCAGCTTAGGGACAGGGACTGAAGCTTTCTTT. The variable domain in full, with the rest retrieved from reference TRBV7-9 and TRBJ1-1, is DTGVSQNPRHKITKRGQNVTFRCDPISEHNRLYWYRQTLGQGPEFLTYFQNEAQLEKSRLLSDRFSAERPKGSFSTLEIQRTEQGDSAMYLCASSLGTGTEAFFGQGTRLTVV.

CDR3 in amino acids: CASTRGSPSYEQYF. The CDR3 nucleotides are TGTGCCAGCACCCGAGGCAGTCCTTCCTACGAGCAGTACTTC. The V gene is TRBV7-9, the J gene TRBJ2-5; D gene uncertain. Near its end, the DNA agrees better with TRBJ2-7, so the J call may be wrong. This CDR3 is built from 14 residues. From germline, CDR1 is SEHNR and CDR2 FQNEAQ (reference sequence).